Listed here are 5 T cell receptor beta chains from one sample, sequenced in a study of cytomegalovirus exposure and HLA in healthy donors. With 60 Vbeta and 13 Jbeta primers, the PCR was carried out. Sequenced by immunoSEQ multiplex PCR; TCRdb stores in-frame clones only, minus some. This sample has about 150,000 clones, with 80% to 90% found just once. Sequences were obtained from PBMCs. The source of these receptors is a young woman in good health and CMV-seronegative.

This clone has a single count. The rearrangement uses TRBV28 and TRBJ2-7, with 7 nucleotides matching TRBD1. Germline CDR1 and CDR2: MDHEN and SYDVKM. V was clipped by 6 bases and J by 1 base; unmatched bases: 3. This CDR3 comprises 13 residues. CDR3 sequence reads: CASSPGQSYEQYF. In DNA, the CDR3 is TGTGCCAGCAGCCCGGGACAGTCCTACGAGCAGTACTTC.

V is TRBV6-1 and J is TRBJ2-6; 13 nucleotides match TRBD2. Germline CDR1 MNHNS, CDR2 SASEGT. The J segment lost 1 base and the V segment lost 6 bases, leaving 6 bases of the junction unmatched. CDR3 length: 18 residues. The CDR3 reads CASSELAGGPSGANVLTF. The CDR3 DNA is TGTGCCAGCAGCGAACTAGCGGGAGGGCCGTCTGGGGCCAACGTCCTGACTTTC.

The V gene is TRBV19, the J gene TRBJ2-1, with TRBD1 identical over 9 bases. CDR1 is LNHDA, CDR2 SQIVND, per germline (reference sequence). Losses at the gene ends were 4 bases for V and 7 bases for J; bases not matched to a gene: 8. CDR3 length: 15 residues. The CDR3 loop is CASSTTGGSWNEQFF. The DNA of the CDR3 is TGTGCCAGTAGTACCACAGGGGGCAGTTGGAATGAGCAGTTCTTC.

The CDR3 spells CASTPGYGYTF. CDR3 sequence (DNA): TGTGCCAGTACCCCCGGGTATGGCTACACCTTC. The chain has TRBV19 and TRBJ1-2; D ambiguous. Germline V lookup: CDR1 LNHDA, CDR2 SQIVND (reference sequence). V was shortened by 7 bases and J by 5 bases, with 8 bases between the two germline ends. The CDR3 has 11 amino acids.

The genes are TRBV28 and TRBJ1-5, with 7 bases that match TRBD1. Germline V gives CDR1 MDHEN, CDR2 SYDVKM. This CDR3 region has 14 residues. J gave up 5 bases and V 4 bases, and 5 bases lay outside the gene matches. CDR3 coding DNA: TGTGCCAGCAGTTCGACAGGGACGTATCAGCCCCAGCATTTT. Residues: CASSSTGTYQPQHF. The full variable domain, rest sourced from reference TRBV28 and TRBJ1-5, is DVKVTQSSRYLVKRTGEKVFLECVQDMDHENMFWYRQDPGLGLRLIYFSYDVKMKEKGDIPEGYSVSREKKERFSLILESASTNQTSMYLCASSSTGTYQPQHFGDGTRLSIL.